The text below deals with one T cell receptor (beta chain). Antigen specificity is unknown. This CDR3 is 15 amino acids long. CDR1 is MGHRA, CDR2 YSYEKL, per germline. The V and J ends lost 7 bases and 1 base respectively, with 16 bases between them. This entry belongs to a study of cytomegalovirus exposure and HLA in healthy donors. Regarding the study as a whole: For most TCR beta V segments, an earlier analysis put the productive rate at about 87% or about 30% of the time. Later, TCR association rates were found to vary by HLA locus, highest for DRB1 and lowest for HLA-C. In a later analysis, at a false discovery rate of 0.05, roughly 17,000 TCR beta sequences matched HLA alleles.

Researchers ran the PCR with 60 Vbeta and 13 Jbeta primers. Sequencing used immunoSEQ multiplex PCR; TCRdb keeps in-frame clones, though not all of them. The table lists about 130,000 clones, 65% to 90% of them singletons. The specimen was PBMCs. This TCR derives from a woman between 18 and 30 years old in good health and CMV-seropositive. This chain connects TRBV4-1 to TRBJ1-1, with D unclear. The CDR3 coding sequence is TGCGCCAGCACGAGGGTGGGAGTCGCGAACACTGAAGCTTTCTTT. It encodes CASTRVGVANTEAFF.